This is a list of T cell receptor beta chains from one sample in a study of Ad26.COV2.S vaccination and SARS-CoV-2 variants. Generated by immunoSEQ multiplex PCR, the TCRdb table keeps only in-frame clones and is missing some. This table holds approximately 400,000 clones, 90% to 95% found once. The starting material was peripheral blood, obtained after recovery from COVID-19. The receptors come from a human donor who had recovered from COVID-19. Both conserved end residues are part of each CDR3. The D gene is left open where the match is weak. The size of a clone is reported for some rows only, either as once, few or many, or as a class for expanded clones.

D | size | J | V | DNA | CDR3
NA | NA | TRBJ1-1 | TRBV12-3/TRBV12-4 | TGTGCCAGCTCGGGGCAGGGTAACACTGAAGCTTTCTTT | CASSGQGNTEAFF
NA | NA | TRBJ1-4 | TRBV19 | TGTGCCAGTAGTAGCAGCCACAGAGGAGAAAAACTGTTTTTT | CASSSSHRGEKLFF
TRBD1 | NA | TRBJ2-1 | TRBV7-2 | TGTGCCAGCAGCTTAGGAGGGGGACAGGGGGCCGGGAATGAGCAGTTCTTC | CASSLGGGQGAGNEQFF
TRBD2 | NA | TRBJ2-7 | TRBV7-2 | TGTGCCAGCAGCCGGGACTACAGCACCTACGAGCAGTACTTC | CASSRDYSTYEQYF
TRBD1 | NA | TRBJ1-5 | TRBV19 | TGTGCCAGTAGCTCGACAGGGAATAGCAATCAGCCCCAGCATTTT | CASSSTGNSNQPQHF
NA | once | TRBJ1-5 | TRBV5-4 | TGTGCCAGCAGCTTCCAGGGGAATCAGCCCCAGCATTTT | CASSFQGNQPQHF
TRBD2 | NA | TRBJ2-3 | TRBV10-3 | TGTGCCATCAGTAATATACCGGGACTAGCGGGGGGCACAGATACGCAGTATTTT | CAISNIPGLAGGTDTQYF
TRBD1 | few | TRBJ1-5 | TRBV6-2/TRBV6-3 | TGTGCCAGCAGTTCGGGACAGAAAAATCAGCCCCAGCATTTT | CASSSGQKNQPQHF
NA | once | TRBJ2-7 | TRBV11-2 | TGTGCCAGCAGCTTGAATCGCCAAACCTACGAGCAGTACTTC | CASSLNRQTYEQYF
TRBD1 | NA | TRBJ1-3 | TRBV6-2/TRBV6-3 | TGTGCCAGCAGTATGACAGGGGTCCAGAGAAACACCATATATTTT | CASSMTGVQRNTIYF
NA | NA | TRBJ1-2 | TRBV4-1 | TGCGCCAGCAGCCAGTCTTTGGGGGCGGGTGGCTACACCTTC | CASSQSLGAGGYTF
TRBD2 | NA | TRBJ2-1 | TRBV9 | TGTGCCAGCAGCGCCCTTAGCGGGGGGGCCCATAATGAGCAGTTCTTC | CASSALSGGAHNEQFF